The T cell receptor (beta chain) under discussion was sequenced for a study of T cell repertoires in cytomegalovirus infection. This clonotype was observed a handful of times. CDR3 length: 15 residues. Trimming took off 6 bases at V and 4 bases at J, with 22 bases between the two ends. Germline V lookup: CDR1 DFQATT, CDR2 SNEGSKA (reference sequence). In TCRdb, the reads were re-called with MiXCR into one record per CDR3 protein. Of approximately 500,000 distinct CDR3 sequences listed, about 10% are singletons. The V and J genes are TRBV20-1 and TRBJ2-7, with a weak D call TRBD2 (7 bases). The receptor was derived from a human donor in good health (CMV status not recorded). Some clones in this sample may be carry-over from other donors' samples. The sample consisted of PBMCs. CDR3 sequence (DNA): TGCAGTGCCCTCGAAACGGGGGGCGTATCTTACGAGCAGTACTTC. Protein sequence: CSALETGGVSYEQYF.